This note documents a single T cell receptor beta chain sequence. Its target is unknown. The data stem from a study of beta chain features in type 1 diabetes. Trimming stripped 5 bases from V and 6 bases from J, with 20 bases between. CDR3 size: 15 residues. The germline V gene encodes CDR1 MDHEN and CDR2 SYDVKM. Averaging approximately 0.11 L, one heparinised blood draw was given by each donor. The study's findings and limits: When Type 1 diabetes patients were examined, their TCRB CDR3s proved moderately but significantly shorter in all four CD4+ subsets.

Reverse transcription of all isolated RNA meant that expressed TCRB transcripts were sequenced. Clones were sequenced by immunoSEQ multiplex PCR, and TCRdb holds only the in-frame ones, with some missing. The repertoire holds 300,000 to 450,000 clones, with 10% to 15% as singletons. What was sequenced was naive CD4+ T cells from blood. The receptor was isolated from a man younger than 35 in good health. V usage is TRBV28 and J usage is TRBJ2-7, with D perhaps TRBD1 (6 bases). CDR3 DNA: TGTGCCAGCAGTAGGAGACAGGATCTATCCCGCGAGCAGTACTTC. This codes for CASSRRQDLSREQYF.